These T cell receptor beta chains were read from a single sample in a study of blood T cell repertoires in COVID-19. Data came from immunoSEQ multiplex PCR; TCRdb stores just in-frame clones and leaves some out. The repertoire holds approximately 86,000 clones, with roughly nine tenths as singletons. Sequencing was done on a sample of peripheral blood. All receptors come from a man in his fifties or sixties with acute or convalescent COVID-19. The conserved cysteine and the conserved F or W are not part of the CDR3 here. Fields, in order: clone size, V gene, CDR3 length, D gene, CDR3 protein. A D gene is named only where the DNA matches it firmly. A clone size is listed for some rows: how often the clone was seen (once, few, many), or a class if it is expanded.

- | TRBV2 | 14 | - | ASSENFASSGNTIY
- | TRBV10-3 | 15 | - | AISEGGPDRGTGELF
- | TRBV28 | 12 | - | ASSLEQGNYGYT
- | TRBV6-5 | 12 | - | ASSYSANQETQY
once | TRBV5-8 | 11 | TRBD1 | ASSEGAADTQY
- | TRBV19 | 13 | - | ASSEQNGANYGYT
- | TRBV6-4 | 12 | - | ASSESGATDTQY
- | TRBV28 | 14 | - | ASKFWGRVMNTEAF
- | TRBV10-3 | 14 | TRBD1 | AISNSGTGEHSPLH
- | TRBV19 | 10 | - | ASESSGNTIY
- | TRBV5-1 | 11 | TRBD2 | ASSLDGGETQY
- | TRBV11-2 | 12 | TRBD1 | ASSLPRDRREQY
once | TRBV7-2 | 14 | TRBD1 | ASSSQGATSGNTIY
- | TRBV27 | 12 | - | ASSSLSYNSPLH
- | TRBV2 | 13 | TRBD1 | ATTRGQGGISGYT
- | TRBV27 | 12 | - | ASSSGGVQTEAF
- | TRBV12-2 | 15 | - | ASRFFGLAGARDTQY
- | TRBV10-3 | 12 | TRBD2 | AISVQAGQETQY
few | TRBV29-1 | 10 | - | SVAQGRETQY
- | TRBV19 | 11 | TRBD1 | ASSLQGAGELF
- | TRBV5-5 | 14 | TRBD2 | ASSLSGGGYQETQY
- | TRBV19 | 14 | TRBD1 | ASSKGGGTGLEKLF